The present T cell receptor beta chain was sequenced within a study of monozygotic twins with inflammatory bowel disease. Broader study findings: For repertoire similarity, concordant twins did not differ from discordant twins, possibly because power was limited. Relative to healthy twins, IBD patients had fewer clonotypes in common with others, a gap that was especially apparent with disease activity.

In regard to this clonotype: Its antigen is not known.

In preparing each TCR library, roughly 4,000 ng of total RNA was used. TCRalpha and TCRbeta cDNA went through nested PCRs of approximately 16 and 9 cycles, two in total. Reprocessing the 5' RACE reads, TCRdb reports a single entry for every CDR3 protein and omits DNA. The repertoire table contains 400,000 to 500,000 distinct CDR3 sequences. The CDR3 is 15 residues long. Germline assignment: CDR1 SGHRS and CDR2 YFSETQ. The chain recombines TRBV5-1 with TRBJ2-7; there is no DNA to check the TCRdb D call of TRBD1. The clonotype was recovered from a human donor with ulcerative colitis or Crohn's disease, or a healthy co-twin of an affected twin (not recorded which). The sequenced sample consisted of blood. CDR3 amino acids: CASSLSRQATYEQYF.